The source of this T cell receptor beta chain is a study of T cell responses to AZD1222 COVID-19 vaccine. The repertoire was sequenced with immunoSEQ multiplex PCR; TCRdb's copy has only in-frame clones and lacks some. The sample comprises more than 65,000 clones, 70% to 80% of which are singletons, and around 20% rests with the top ten. The germline V gene has CDR1 MNHNY and CDR2 SVGAGI (reference sequence). V shed 5 bases, J shed 1 base, and the junction held 2 bases outside the gene matches. This CDR3 has 15 amino acids. This clonotype originated in an adult in good health. The gene calls are TRBV6-6 and TRBJ1-4; 9 bases match TRBD1. Material: peripheral blood, obtained on day 0 of AZD1222 vaccination. The CDR3 bases are TGTGCCAGCAGTCAGGACAGGGGAACTAATGAAAAACTGTTTTTT. Translating gives CASSQDRGTNEKLFF.